This paragraph covers one TCR beta chain sequence. The sample is drawn from a study of blood T cell repertoires in COVID-19. Study in general: Whether acute or convalescent, the COVID-19 samples came from the United States, Italy and Spain. T cells, B-cell-depleted T cells, or PBMCs supplied cDNA or gDNA.

Germline CDR1 reads SQVTM; CDR2 reads ANQGSEA. The CDR3 has 13 amino acids. Per the authors' pipeline: Using reference gene primer amplification, nucleated cell counts were estimated. Assay used: immunoSEQ multiplex PCR; TCRdb lists only in-frame clones, some missing. V and J calls and clone size come straight from that table; D and trimming were deduced from the DNA. This sample yields under 250,000 clones, of which about 82% are seen a single time; over 5.5% belongs to the top ten. The sequence was collected from a woman aged 60-75 years with active or convalescent COVID-19. The rearrangement joins TRBV29-1 to TRBJ1-5, with a tentative D call TRBD1 (5 bases). The sample taken for sequencing was peripheral blood. The DNA of the CDR3 is TGCCTCGTTCCCCCAGGGAGCAATCAGCCCCAGCATTTT. It translates to CLVPPGSNQPQHF.